The TCR beta chain described here comes from a study of T cells after yellow fever vaccination. Study-wide context: When fractions had low cell numbers, they were prepared with SMART-Seq v4 Ultra Low Input. Study results and limitations: Clones from primary vaccination mostly reappeared after the booster (roughly 95% CD4, around 90% CD8). FACS-sorted repertoires could harbor abundant contaminating bulk-population clonotypes.

V dropped 0 bases and J dropped 0 bases, with 13 bases sitting between them. This CDR3 is 16 amino acids long. Germline values: CDR1 SGHKS, CDR2 YYEKEE (reference sequence). The authors made TCR cDNA by 5'RACE template switching, adding a universal primer site and UMIs. One entry per CDR3 protein results from TCRdb running MiXCR on the 5' RACE reads. This table holds approximately 120,000 distinct CDR3 sequences, over 12% found once. This clonotype was picked up many times. The antigen is unknown. This chain links TRBV5-5 with TRBJ2-7; the D call may be TRBD1 or TRBD2 (5 bases each). The clonotype was recovered from a man aged 18 to 30 who received the YFV17D yellow fever vaccine. The material sequenced was CD8+ T cells sorted from PBMCs, taken 5 days after the yellow fever booster vaccination. This CDR3 is CASSLDRRFFSYEQYV. As DNA, the CDR3 is TGTGCCAGCAGCTTGGACAGGAGGTTTTTCTCCTACGAGCAGTACGTC.